The 2 T cell receptor beta chains in this list originate from one sample, sequenced in a study of untreated major depressive disorder. Study-level findings and limits: Compared with controls, depressed patients showed more TRBV05-01 (Vbeta 5.1) usage in CD4+ T cells.

Clones were sequenced by immunoSEQ multiplex PCR, and TCRdb holds only the in-frame ones, with some missing. The table has roughly 14,000 clones, about 89% seen once. No cognate antigen is known for these TCRs. Sequencing was carried out using CD4+ T cells from PBMCs. The receptors shown here come from a woman in her thirties with major depressive disorder.

This chain links TRBV11-3 with TRBJ2-7, with D unclear. Trimming took off 5 bases at V and 1 base at J, with 12 bases between the two ends. The germline gives CDR1 SGHNT, CDR2 YENEEA. The CDR3 covers 14 residues. The CDR3 reads CASSPTYNSYEQYF. CDR3 sequence (DNA): TGTGCCAGCAGCCCCACGTATAATTCCTACGAGCAGTACTTC. Complete variable domain (other parts from reference TRBV11-3 and TRBJ2-7): EAGVVQSPRYKIIEKKQPVAFWCNPISGHNTLYWYLQNLGQGPELLIRYENEEAVDDSQLPKDRFSAERLKGVDSTLKIQPAELGDSAVYLCASSPTYNSYEQYFGPGTRLTVT.

V usage is TRBV10-2 and J usage is TRBJ2-7; 8 positions match TRBD2. Germline lookup yields CDR1 WSHSY and CDR2 SAAADI. V was clipped by 5 bases and J by 4 bases; unmatched bases: 7. CDR3 length equals 14 residues. The CDR3 spells CASSRAGGTYEQYF. The CDR3 DNA sequence: TGCGCCAGCAGTCGGGCGGGAGGTACATACGAGCAGTACTTC.